This is a list of T cell receptor beta chains from one sample in a study of human T cells and chemical hapten exposure. MiXCR was run by TCRdb on the RACE reads, yielding one entry per CDR3 protein. The table lists 60,000 to 90,000 distinct CDR3 sequences, approximately 8.1% of them singletons. The source material was whole blood. Source of these receptors: a female donor in good health. Some clones in this sample may be carry-over from other donors' samples. The CDR3 runs from the conserved cysteine through the conserved F or W.

cdr3_length	v_call	j_call	cdr3_aa
11	TRBV20-1	TRBJ1-1	CSARFRDQAFF
15	TRBV13	TRBJ1-2	CASSLGQGFNYGYTF
15	TRBV20-1	TRBJ1-5	CSAKGLTGRDQPQHF
16	TRBV28	TRBJ2-7	CASITLRSASTYEQYF
14	TRBV7-9	TRBJ2-7	CASSFTGAAYEQYF
15	TRBV20-1	TRBJ2-7	CSARFPGSSSYEQYF
14	TRBV20-1	TRBJ1-5	CSALTGARGQPQHF
12	TRBV5-5	TRBJ1-5	CASSLMGQIEHF
13	TRBV4-3	TRBJ2-4	CASSQGRKNIQYF
15	TRBV5-1	TRBJ1-4	CASSSTSSIPEKLFF
15	TRBV6-5	TRBJ2-1	CATHSRRGTYNEQFF
14	TRBV18	TRBJ2-7	CASSAKAGHYEQYF
15	TRBV5-7	TRBJ2-3	CASNWTSTVTDTQYF
13	TRBV4-1	TRBJ1-5	CASSQDRGQPQHF